Listed below are T cell receptor beta chains from one sample, sequenced in a study of CD8 T cells in ankylosing spondylitis. Each CDR3 protein gets one entry after TCRdb re-called the 5' RACE reads with MiXCR. The sample comprises 150,000 to 200,000 distinct CDR3 sequences, under 14% of which are singletons, and 25% to 30% rests with the top ten. Sequenced input: blood, either unsorted or a sorted T cell fraction (not recorded which). The receptor set was obtained from a male donor with ankylosing spondylitis or in good health (not recorded which). Each CDR3 is given with its conserved first and last residue. A D gene is named only where the DNA matches it firmly. Only part of the rows carry a size: once, few, many, or a class if the clone is expanded.

v_gene	d_gene	abundance	j_gene	CDR3aa	CDR3nt
TRBV12-3/TRBV12-4	NA	many	TRBJ1-1	CASSLREGTEAFF	TGTGCCAGCAGCCTCAGGGAGGGCACTGAAGCTTTCTTT
TRBV7-9	TRBD2	once	TRBJ2-5	CASSPTSGGILQETQYF	TGTGCCAGCAGCCCGACTAGCGGGGGGATCCTACAAGAGACCCAGTACTTC
TRBV4-1	TRBD2	many	TRBJ2-7	CASSFITGTSGGSYEQYF	TGCGCCAGCAGCTTCATTACCGGGACTAGTGGCGGCTCCTACGAGCAGTACTTC
TRBV15	NA	few	TRBJ2-5	CATSRELGFQETQYF	TGTGCCACCAGCAGAGAGTTGGGCTTCCAAGAGACCCAGTACTTC
TRBV28	TRBD1	many	TRBJ2-3	CASSPRGFANTDTQYF	TGTGCCAGCAGTCCCAGGGGGTTCGCCAACACAGATACGCAGTATTTT
TRBV6-1	NA	many	TRBJ2-2	CASSLVGQPGELFF	TGTGCCAGCAGCCTTGTAGGTCAACCCGGGGAGCTGTTTTTT
TRBV5-1	NA	few	TRBJ2-1	CASSPGSSYNEQFF	TGCGCCAGCAGCCCCGGGAGCTCCTACAATGAGCAGTTCTTC
TRBV6-1	TRBD2	once	TRBJ2-5	CASSVVLSGTSGETQYF	TGTGCCAGCAGTGTGGTATTATCCGGGACTAGCGGAGAGACCCAGTACTTC
TRBV21-1	NA	many	TRBJ2-2	CASRAKPNTGELFF	TGTGCCAGCAGGGCGAAACCGAACACCGGGGAGCTGTTTTTT
TRBV5-1	TRBD2	many	TRBJ2-1	CASSPSGLAANEQFF	TGCGCCAGCAGCCCGTCGGGACTAGCGGCCAATGAGCAGTTCTTC
TRBV5-1	TRBD1	many	TRBJ1-3	CASSAGQGITSGNTIYF	TGCGCCAGCAGCGCGGGACAGGGGATAACTTCTGGAAACACCATATATTTT
TRBV18	NA	NA	TRBJ2-7	CASSPRGSTEQYF	TGTGCCAGCTCCCCCAGGGGCAGCACCGAGCAGTACTTC
TRBV2	TRBD1	NA	TRBJ1-2	CTGAGGDGYTF	TGTACAGGGGCAGGGGGCGATGGCTACACCTTC
TRBV20-1	NA	many	TRBJ1-2	CSASRLSGGYGYTF	TGCAGTGCTAGTCGCCTTAGCGGAGGTTATGGCTACACCTTC
TRBV29-1	TRBD1	many	TRBJ2-5	CSVPGQGSETQYF	TGCAGCGTTCCGGGACAGGGGTCGGAGACCCAGTACTTC
TRBV6-1	TRBD1	few	TRBJ2-1	CASSEGTGIYNEQFF	TGTGCCAGCAGTGAAGGGACAGGGATCTACAATGAGCAGTTCTTC
TRBV5-1	NA	many	TRBJ2-5	CASSSAGTRETQYF	TGCGCCAGCAGCTCTGCCGGGACCCGAGAGACCCAGTACTTC
TRBV3-1	NA	NA	TRBJ1-1	CASSQPGTRTEAFF	TGTGCCAGCAGCCAACCCGGGACCAGGACTGAAGCTTTCTTT
TRBV5-1	NA	many	TRBJ2-3	CASSLESRGSTDTQYF	TGCGCCAGCAGCTTGGAATCTAGAGGAAGCACAGATACGCAGTATTTT
TRBV10-3	TRBD1	many	TRBJ2-7	CAISETTGAYEQYF	TGTGCCATCAGTGAGACGACAGGGGCCTACGAGCAGTACTTC
TRBV29-1	TRBD1	few	TRBJ2-4	CSVALQGTPNIQYF	TGCAGCGTTGCGCTACAGGGGACGCCAAACATTCAGTACTTC
TRBV6-5	NA	NA	TRBJ2-3	CASSYSADVVRADTQYF	TGTGCCAGCAGTTACTCAGCCGACGTTGTTCGGGCAGATACGCAGTATTTT
TRBV6-2/TRBV6-3	NA	many	TRBJ2-2	CASSTQGSTGELFF	TGTGCCAGCAGTACACAGGGATCCACCGGGGAGCTGTTTTTT
TRBV29-1	TRBD1	few	TRBJ1-2	CSVDTRSLRDRGLGGYTF	TGCAGCGTCGACACCCGCTCCCTCCGGGACAGGGGGCTCGGCGGCTACACCTTC
TRBV10-3	NA	few	TRBJ2-1	CAISEAAEGSRNEQFF	TGTGCCATCAGTGAAGCAGCAGAGGGATCGAGGAATGAGCAGTTCTTC
TRBV28	NA	many	TRBJ1-2	CASSLSRVNYGYTF	TGTGCCAGCAGTTTGTCCAGGGTAAACTATGGCTACACCTTC
TRBV10-1	TRBD1	many	TRBJ2-5	CASSESVGQSGETQYF	TGCGCCAGCAGTGAGTCGGTGGGACAGTCGGGAGAGACCCAGTACTTC
TRBV7-9	NA	NA	TRBJ1-1	CASSLGFVREAEAFF	TGTGCCAGCAGCTTGGGATTTGTCAGGGAGGCTGAAGCTTTCTTT
TRBV9	NA	many	TRBJ2-4	CASSVVSQGGIQYF	TGTGCCAGCAGCGTAGTTTCCCAGGGCGGCATTCAGTACTTC
TRBV15	NA	NA	TRBJ2-2	CATSRGGGPNTGELFF	TGTGCCACCAGCAGAGGCGGCGGGCCGAACACCGGGGAGCTGTTTTTT
TRBV20-1	TRBD1	NA	TRBJ1-6	CSARAPGQSYNSPLHF	TGCAGTGCTAGAGCCCCGGGACAGTCCTATAATTCACCCCTCCACTTT
TRBV2	TRBD2	few	TRBJ2-2	CASSPILAGPNLLTNTGELFF	TGTGCCAGCAGTCCAATCCTAGCGGGGCCCAACCTCTTAACAAACACCGGGGAGCTGTTTTTT
TRBV3-1	TRBD1	many	TRBJ2-1	CASSQDWPGGTGASRNNEQFF	TGTGCCAGCAGCCAAGATTGGCCAGGGGGCACCGGGGCTAGCAGAAACAATGAGCAGTTCTTC
TRBV5-1	NA	many	TRBJ1-2	CASSLGDTYGYTF	TGCGCCAGCAGCTTGGGGGACACCTATGGCTACACCTTC
TRBV21-1	NA	NA	TRBJ2-2	CASNSRGGTHHPTGELFF	TGTGCCAGCAACTCCAGGGGAGGGACTCACCATCCCACCGGGGAGCTGTTTTTT
TRBV25-1	NA	many	TRBJ2-6	CASSSFQGASGMAGANVLTF	TGTGCCAGCAGCTCATTTCAGGGGGCTAGCGGGATGGCTGGGGCCAACGTCCTGACTTTC
TRBV12-3/TRBV12-4	NA	many	TRBJ1-4	CASRRDGYNEKLFF	TGTGCCAGCAGGCGGGACGGTTATAATGAAAAACTGTTTTTT
TRBV11-2	NA	many	TRBJ2-1	CASSLNSLNEQFF	TGTGCCAGCAGCTTAAACTCCCTCAATGAGCAGTTCTTC
TRBV25-1	NA	many	TRBJ2-3	CASSERSRQHGDTQYF	TGTGCCAGCAGTGAAAGGAGTCGACAACATGGAGATACGCAGTATTTT
TRBV6-2/TRBV6-3	NA	NA	TRBJ1-2	CASFDGPNYGYTF	TGTGCCAGCTTCGACGGACCTAACTATGGCTACACCTTC
TRBV12-3/TRBV12-4	TRBD1	NA	TRBJ2-5	CASSFTRQGGEGQYF	TGTGCCAGCAGTTTCACAAGACAGGGGGGGGAGGGCCAGTACTTC